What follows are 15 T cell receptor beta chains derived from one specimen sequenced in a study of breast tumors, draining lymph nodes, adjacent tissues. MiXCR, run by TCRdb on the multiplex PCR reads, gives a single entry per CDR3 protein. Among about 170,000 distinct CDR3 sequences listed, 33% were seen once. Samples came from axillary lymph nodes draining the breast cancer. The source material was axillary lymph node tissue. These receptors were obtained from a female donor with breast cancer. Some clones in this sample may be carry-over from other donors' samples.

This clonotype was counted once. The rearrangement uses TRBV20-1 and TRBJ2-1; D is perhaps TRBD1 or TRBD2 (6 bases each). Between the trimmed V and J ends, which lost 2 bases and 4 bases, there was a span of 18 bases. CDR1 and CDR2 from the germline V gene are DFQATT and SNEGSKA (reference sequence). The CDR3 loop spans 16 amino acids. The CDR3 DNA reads TGCAGTGCTAGACTCCCCGGGGGCAAGGATTACAATGAGCAGTTCTTC. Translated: CSARLPGGKDYNEQFF.

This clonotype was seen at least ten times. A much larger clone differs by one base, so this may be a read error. CDR3 amino acids: CASSLGIGRAGTDPQYF. For the CDR3, the DNA is TGTGCCAGCAGCTTAGGTATCGGCAGGGCAGGAACAGATCCGCAGTATTTT. This chain uses TRBV7-6 with TRBJ2-3; perhaps TRBD1 as D (5 bases). The CDR3 is 17 residues long. Germline V gene sequence: CDR1 SGHVS, CDR2 FNYEAQ. The full variable domain, in which reference TRBV7-6 and TRBJ2-3 provide the parts outside the CDR3, is GAGVSQSPRYKVTKRGQDVALRCDPISGHVSLYWYRQALGQGPEFLTYFNYEAQQDKSGLPNDRFSAERPEGSISTLTIQRTEQRDSAMYRCASSLGIGRAGTDPQYFGPGTRLTVL.

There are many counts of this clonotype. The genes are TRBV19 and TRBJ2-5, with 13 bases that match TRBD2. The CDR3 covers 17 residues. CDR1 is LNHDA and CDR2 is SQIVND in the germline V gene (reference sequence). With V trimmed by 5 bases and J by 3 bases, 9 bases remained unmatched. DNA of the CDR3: TGTGCCAGTAGTTCTAGTCGGACTAGCGGGAGTAAAGAGACCCAGTACTTC. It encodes CASSSSRTSGSKETQYF.

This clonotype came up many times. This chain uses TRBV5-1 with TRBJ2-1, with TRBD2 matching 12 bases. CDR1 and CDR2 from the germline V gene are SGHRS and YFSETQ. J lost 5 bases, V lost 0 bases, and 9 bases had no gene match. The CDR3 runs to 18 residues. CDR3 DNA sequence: TGCGCCAGCAGCTTGGGTATACAACTAGCGGGAGGTAACAATGAGCAGTTCTTC. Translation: CASSLGIQLAGGNNEQFF.

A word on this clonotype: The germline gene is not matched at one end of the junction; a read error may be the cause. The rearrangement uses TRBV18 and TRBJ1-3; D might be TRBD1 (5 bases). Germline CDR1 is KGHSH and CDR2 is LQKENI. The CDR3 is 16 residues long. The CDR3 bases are TGTGCCAGCTCATTCCGGGTCACAGGCTCTGGAAACACCGTACATTTT. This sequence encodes CASSFRVTGSGNTVHF.

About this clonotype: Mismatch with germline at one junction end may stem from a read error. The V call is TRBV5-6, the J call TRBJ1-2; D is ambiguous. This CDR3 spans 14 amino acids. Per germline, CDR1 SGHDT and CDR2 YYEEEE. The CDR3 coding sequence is TGTGCCAGCAGCTTGGTGACCTCATCGGGTGGCTACTCCTTC. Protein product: CASSLVTSSGGYSF.

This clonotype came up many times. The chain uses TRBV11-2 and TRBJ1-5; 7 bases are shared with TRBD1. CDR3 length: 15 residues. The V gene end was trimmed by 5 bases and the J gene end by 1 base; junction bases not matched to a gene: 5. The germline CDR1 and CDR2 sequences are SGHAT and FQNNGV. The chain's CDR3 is CASSLGQPSNQPQHF. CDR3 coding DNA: TGTGCCAGCAGCCTGGGACAGCCAAGCAATCAGCCCCAGCATTTT.

Here the CDR3 DNA reads TGTGCCAGCACCCCCTCCAGACAGGGCACAGATACGCAGTATTTT. Translating it yields CASTPSRQGTDTQYF. The chain carries TRBV6-6 and TRBJ2-3, with D perhaps TRBD1 (6 bases). Germline V gene data show CDR1 as MNHNY and CDR2 as SVGAGI (reference sequence). This CDR3 has 15 residues. V dropped 7 bases and J dropped 1 base, with 15 bases sitting between them.

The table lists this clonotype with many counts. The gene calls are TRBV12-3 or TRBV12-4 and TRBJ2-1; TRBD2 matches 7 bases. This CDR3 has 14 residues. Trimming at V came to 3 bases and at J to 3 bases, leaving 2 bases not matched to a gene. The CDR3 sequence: CASSLAGVYNEQFF. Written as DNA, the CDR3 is TGTGCCAGCAGTTTGGCGGGAGTCTACAATGAGCAGTTCTTC.

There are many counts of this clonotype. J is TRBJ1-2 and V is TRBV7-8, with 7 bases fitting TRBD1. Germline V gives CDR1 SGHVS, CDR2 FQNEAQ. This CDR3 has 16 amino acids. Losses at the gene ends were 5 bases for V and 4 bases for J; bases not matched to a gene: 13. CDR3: CASSLLLGQKIYGYTF. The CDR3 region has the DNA TGTGCCAGCAGCCTACTCTTGGGACAGAAGATCTATGGCTACACCTTC. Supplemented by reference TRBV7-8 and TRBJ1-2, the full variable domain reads GAGVSQSPRYKVAKRGQDVALRCDPISGHVSLFWYQQALGQGPEFLTYFQNEAQLDKSGLPSDRFFAERPEGSVSTLKIQRTQQEDSAVYLCASSLLLGQKIYGYTFGSGTRLTVV.

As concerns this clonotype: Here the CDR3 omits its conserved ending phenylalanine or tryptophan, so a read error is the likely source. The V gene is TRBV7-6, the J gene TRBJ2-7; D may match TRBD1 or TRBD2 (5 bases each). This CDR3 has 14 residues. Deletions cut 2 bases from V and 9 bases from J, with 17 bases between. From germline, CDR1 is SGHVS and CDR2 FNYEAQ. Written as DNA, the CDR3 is TGTGCCAGCAGCTTATTGGTAGGGGACGGCGGGCAGTACCTC. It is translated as CASSLLVGDGGQYL.

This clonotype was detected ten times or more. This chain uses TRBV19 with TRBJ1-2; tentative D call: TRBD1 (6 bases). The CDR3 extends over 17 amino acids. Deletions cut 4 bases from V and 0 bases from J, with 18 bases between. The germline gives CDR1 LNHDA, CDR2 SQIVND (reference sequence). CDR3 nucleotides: TGTGCCAGTAGTACAGCGCCGGGACAAGGAGCTAACTATGGCTACACCTTC. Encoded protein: CASSTAPGQGANYGYTF.

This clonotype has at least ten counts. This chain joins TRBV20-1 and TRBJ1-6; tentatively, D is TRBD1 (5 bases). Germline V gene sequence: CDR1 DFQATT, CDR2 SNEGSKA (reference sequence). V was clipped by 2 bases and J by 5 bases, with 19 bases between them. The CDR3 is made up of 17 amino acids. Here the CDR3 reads CSARSGGSSADNSPLHF. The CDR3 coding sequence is TGCAGTGCTAGAAGTGGGGGATCTTCGGCGGATAATTCACCCCTCCACTTT.

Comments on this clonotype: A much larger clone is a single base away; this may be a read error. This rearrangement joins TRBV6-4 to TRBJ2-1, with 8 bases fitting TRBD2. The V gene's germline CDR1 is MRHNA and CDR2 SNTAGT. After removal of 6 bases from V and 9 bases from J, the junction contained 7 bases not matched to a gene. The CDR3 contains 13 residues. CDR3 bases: TGTGCCAGCAGGCGGGGGGTACTTGGTGAGCAGTTCTTC. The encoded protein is CASRRGVLGEQFF.

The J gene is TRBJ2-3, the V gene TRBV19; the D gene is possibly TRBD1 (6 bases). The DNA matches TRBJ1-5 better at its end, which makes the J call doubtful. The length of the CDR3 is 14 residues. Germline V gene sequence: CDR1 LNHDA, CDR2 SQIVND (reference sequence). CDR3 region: CASRGQGLGDTQHF. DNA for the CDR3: TGTGCCAGTAGGGGTCAGGGGCTTGGGGATACGCAGCATTTT.